These 27 T cell receptor beta chains were all obtained from the same sample, sequenced in a study of shared T cell receptors in the human thymus. Method: immunoSEQ multiplex PCR; TCRdb's copy keeps in-frame clones and lacks some. This table has over 650,000 clones, 70% to 90% appearing once. The same data also contributed to another study, on human thymus T cells.

Sequencing used thymocytes. All receptors derive from a boy younger than two with a congenital heart defect.

This clone was detected once. This chain links TRBV9 with TRBJ1-2; TRBD1 matches at 7 bases. J lost 4 bases, V lost 4 bases, and 10 bases had no gene match. Per the germline V gene, CDR1 is SGDLS and CDR2 is YYNGEE. The CDR3 totals 15 residues. CDR3 region: CASSRGQVGRYGYTF. Written as DNA, the CDR3 is TGTGCCAGCAGCCGCGGACAGGTCGGGCGCTATGGCTACACCTTC.

V usage is TRBV5-1 and J usage is TRBJ1-3; D call uncertain. V was shortened by 0 bases and J by 4 bases, with 11 bases between the two germline ends. Looked up from germline, CDR1 is SGHRS and CDR2 is YFSETQ. The CDR3 totals 15 residues. CDR3 protein: CASSLVPGAGNTIYF. CDR3 nucleotide sequence: TGCGCCAGCAGCTTGGTTCCGGGTGCCGGAAACACCATATATTTT.

The chain couples TRBV15 to TRBJ1-1; tentatively, D is TRBD1 (5 bases). V was cut by 2 bases and J by 4 bases, with 20 bases left in between. Per the germline V gene, CDR1 is LNHNV and CDR2 is YYDKDF (reference sequence). The CDR3 length is 17 residues. The CDR3 bases are TGTGCCACCAGCAGACCCAGCCGGGGGAGGGTGAGCACTGAAGCTTTCTTT. Translating gives CATSRPSRGRVSTEAFF.

The CDR3 nucleotides are TGCAGCGTTGATGGGCAGCCGGCAGAGACCCAGTACTTC. This sequence encodes CSVDGQPAETQYF. V is TRBV29-1 and J is TRBJ2-5, with D unresolved. The CDR3 totals 13 residues. Germline assignment: CDR1 SQVTM and CDR2 ANQGSEA. The germline V and J ends were trimmed by 3 bases and 4 bases, with 12 bases remaining between them.

The chain employs TRBV28 and TRBJ2-7; 8 bases align to TRBD1. The germline gives CDR1 MDHEN, CDR2 SYDVKM. V dropped 6 bases and J dropped 3; count of bases not matched to a gene: 10. CDR3 length equals 15 residues. DNA for the CDR3: TGTGCCAGCAGCTCATTCACCGGGACAGGCTACGAGCAGTACTTC. This codes for CASSSFTGTGYEQYF.

The chain joins TRBV29-1 to TRBJ1-4; unclear D gene. The V gene's germline CDR1 is SQVTM and CDR2 ANQGSEA. CDR3 length: 12 residues. The V end was cut by 3 bases, the J end by 12 bases, with 14 bases between. This CDR3 is CSVEEAGGQLFF. Here the CDR3 DNA reads TGCAGCGTTGAGGAGGCGGGAGGGCAACTGTTTTTT.

The chain has TRBV4-1 and TRBJ2-7; D might be TRBD2 (5 bases). CDR1 and CDR2 (germline): MGHRA, YSYEKL. The CDR3 is made up of 14 amino acids. V shed 0 bases and J shed 5 bases, with 11 bases lying between them. The CDR3 DNA is TGCGCCAGCAGCCAAGACGGGAACTACCACGAGCAGTACTTC. Protein sequence: CASSQDGNYHEQYF.

The chain uses TRBV6-5 and TRBJ1-1, with 10 bases matching TRBD1. V lost 4 bases and J lost 5; bases outside the gene matches: 10. This CDR3 is built from 16 residues. The germline gives CDR1 MNHEY, CDR2 SVGAGI. The CDR3 loop reads CASSLGRDRGETEAFF. DNA for the CDR3: TGTGCCAGCAGTTTGGGCCGGGACAGGGGAGAAACTGAAGCTTTCTTT.

This chain joins TRBV28 and TRBJ1-2; the D gene is possibly TRBD1 (5 bases). The CDR3 consists of 16 residues. Germline CDR1 is MDHEN and CDR2 is SYDVKM. With 3 bases removed from V and 0 bases from J, the gap between germline ends came to 14 bases. The CDR3 sequence is CASSLMGQSANYGYTF. The CDR3 DNA sequence: TGTGCCAGCAGTTTGATGGGGCAGAGCGCTAACTATGGCTACACCTTC.

J is TRBJ1-2 and V is TRBV6-5, with TRBD1 as a possible D gene (5 bases). CDR1 MNHEY and CDR2 SVGAGI come from the germline V gene. Trimming stripped 2 bases from V and 8 bases from J, with 12 bases between. This CDR3 comprises 13 residues. Here the CDR3 DNA reads TGTGCCAGCAGTTACACAACAGGAGGGGGCTACACCTTC. Protein: CASSYTTGGGYTF.

V usage is TRBV28 and J usage is TRBJ2-3, with 7 bases identical to TRBD2. Germline CDR1 and CDR2: MDHEN and SYDVKM. The ends lost 3 bases at V and 5 bases at J; junction bases unmatched: 11. CDR3 length: 16 residues. CDR3 residues: CASSFGLSGGGDTQYF. For the CDR3, the DNA is TGTGCCAGCAGTTTCGGACTATCCGGCGGGGGAGATACGCAGTATTTT.

This clone was observed a handful of times. The genes are TRBV19 and TRBJ2-6; 14 bases are a match to TRBD2. The V segment lost 9 bases and the J segment 4 bases; nucleotides outside the gene matches: 8. In germline, CDR1 is LNHDA, CDR2 SQIVND (reference sequence). CDR3 length: 17 residues. The CDR3 reads CASNRTSGRTGANVLTF. In nucleotides, the CDR3 is TGTGCCAGCAACCGGACTAGCGGGAGGACCGGGGCCAACGTCCTGACTTTC.

In the case of this clone: This sample also contains other DNA sequences that code for the same CDR3. This chain uses TRBV6-1 with TRBJ1-5; possible D gene TRBD1, 5 bases. The length of the CDR3 is 18 residues. V lost 3 bases, J lost 1 base, and 19 bases lay in between. CDR1 and CDR2 (germline): MNHNS, SASEGT. The DNA for the CDR3 is TGTGCCAGCAGTGAGGGGTGTAGGGACTGTTTAAGCAATCAGCCCCAGCATTTT. It specifies CASSEGCRDCLSNQPQHF.

This rearrangement joins TRBV25-1 to TRBJ1-2; 9 nucleotides agree with TRBD1. Germline CDR1 and CDR2: MGHDK and SYGVNS. This CDR3 has 14 residues. With V trimmed by 5 bases and J by 2 bases, 3 bases remained unmatched. CDR3 sequence (DNA): TGTGCCAGCAGTCCGGGACAGGGAAACTATGGCTACACCTTC. Translated, it gives CASSPGQGNYGYTF.

The rearrangement joins TRBV6-1 to TRBJ2-7; TRBD2 matches at 7 bases. The length of the CDR3 is 18 residues. V lost 1 base and J lost 3; bases outside the gene matches: 15. The germline V gene encodes CDR1 MNHNS and CDR2 SASEGT. CDR3 nucleotides: TGTGCCAGCAGTGAAGATAGGGGACTACCTCGGGGAGGCTACGAGCAGTACTTC. This encodes CASSEDRGLPRGGYEQYF.

This rearrangement joins TRBV4-3 to TRBJ2-7; 7 bases are a match to TRBD2. J gave up 5 bases and V 4 bases, and 14 bases lay outside the gene matches. The germline gives CDR1 LGHNA, CDR2 YSLEER. The CDR3 loop spans 16 amino acids. The CDR3 sequence is CASSPKIQRETHEQYF. The CDR3, as DNA: TGCGCCAGCAGCCCTAAAATACAGCGGGAAACCCACGAGCAGTACTTC.

This chain links TRBV28 with TRBJ1-4, with D possibly being TRBD1 (5 bases). V lost 5 bases, J lost 8 bases, and 9 bases lay in between. This CDR3 has 12 residues. The germline V gene encodes CDR1 MDHEN and CDR2 SYDVKM. The CDR3 is CASSDGGEKLFF. The CDR3 DNA follows: TGTGCCAGCAGTGATGGGGGGGAAAAACTGTTTTTT.

The chain employs TRBV10-1 and TRBJ2-7, with 8 bases fitting TRBD2. Germline V gene data show CDR1 as WNHNN and CDR2 as SYGVQD (reference sequence). The CDR3 is 14 residues long. Trimming removed 0 bases from V and 4 bases from J; junction bases left unmatched: 2. The CDR3 spells CASSESGRAYEQYF. The CDR3 bases are TGCGCCAGCAGTGAGTCCGGGAGGGCATACGAGCAGTACTTC.

The chain combines TRBV9 with TRBJ1-1, with D unresolved. V lost 0 bases and J 2 bases, leaving 8 bases between the germline ends. Per germline, CDR1 SGDLS and CDR2 YYNGEE. The CDR3 is 14 amino acids. DNA for the CDR3: TGTGCCAGCAGCGTAGTAACAAGAAACACTGAAGCTTTCTTT. This encodes CASSVVTRNTEAFF.

The chain employs TRBV18 and TRBJ2-7; D is possibly TRBD1 (6 bases). The V gene lost 0 bases and the J gene lost 3 bases, with 15 bases spanning the gap. Per the germline V gene, CDR1 is KGHSH and CDR2 is LQKENI. CDR3 length equals 16 residues. The CDR3 DNA is TGTGCCAGCTCACCACCGCGGCAGGGGTTCCACTACGAGCAGTACTTC. It specifies CASSPPRQGFHYEQYF.

The chain combines TRBV14 with TRBJ2-7; no clear D gene. V was pared by 3 bases and J by 5 bases, with 11 bases between. Germline lookup yields CDR1 SGHDN and CDR2 FVKESK. The CDR3 sequence is 13 residues long. DNA of the CDR3: TGTGCCAGCAGCCATCACAGTCGTCACGAGCAGTACTTC. It is translated as CASSHHSRHEQYF.

This sequence joins TRBV2 and TRBJ2-5; 9 bases agree with TRBD1. The germline gives CDR1 SNHLY, CDR2 FYNNEI. V shed 1 base, J shed 5 bases, and the junction held 5 bases outside the gene matches. The CDR3 spans 15 residues. CDR3 coding DNA: TGTGCCAGCAGTGAAGGGGGACAGGGTGAGGAGACCCAGTACTTC. Protein product: CASSEGGQGEETQYF.

The V and J genes are TRBV28 and TRBJ2-5; tentatively, D is TRBD1 (6 bases). V was trimmed by 2 bases and J by 3 bases, leaving 16 bases between them. CDR1 and CDR2 from the germline V gene are MDHEN and SYDVKM. This CDR3 has 16 residues. CDR3 amino acids: CASSLGVKGGKETQYF. The CDR3 DNA reads TGTGCCAGCAGTTTAGGTGTAAAAGGGGGTAAAGAGACCCAGTACTTC.

This clone appeared a single time. CDR3 amino acids: CASSAQSRDRGSYEQYF. CDR3 nucleotide sequence: TGTGCCAGCAGCGCTCAAAGCCGGGACAGGGGTTCCTACGAGCAGTACTTC. The chain links TRBV27 to TRBJ2-7; 10 bases match TRBD1. The length of the CDR3 is 17 residues. Germline CDR1 MNHEY, CDR2 SMNVEV (reference sequence). Unmatched junction bases numbered 12, after V lost 6 bases and J lost 1 base.

The chain has TRBV7-2 and TRBJ2-2; D not certain. Germline CDR1 and CDR2: SGHTA and FQGNSA. Trimming removed 1 base at V and 2 bases at J, with 11 bases between. CDR3 length: 16 amino acids. CDR3 coding DNA: TGTGCCAGCAGCTTAGTACCGAGCTTTAACACCGGGGAGCTGTTTTTT. Translation: CASSLVPSFNTGELFF.

V and J are TRBV7-3 and TRBJ1-1; D remains unclear. V gave up 5 bases and J gave up 6 bases, with 13 bases separating them. The germline gives CDR1 SGHTA, CDR2 FQGTGA. This CDR3 has 13 amino acids. The CDR3 DNA reads as TGTGCCAGCAGCCCCTCGGGTCCCGCTGAAGCTTTCTTT. It is translated as CASSPSGPAEAFF. Full variable domain (remainder filled in from reference TRBV7-3 and TRBJ1-1): GAGVSQTPSNKVTEKGKYVELRCDPISGHTALYWYRQSLGQGPEFLIYFQGTGAADDSGLPNDRFFAVRPEGSVSTLKIQRTERGDSAVYLCASSPSGPAEAFFGQGTRLTVV.

The gene calls are TRBV29-1 and TRBJ2-5; TRBD2 matches at 9 bases. The germline CDR1 and CDR2 sequences are SQVTM and ANQGSEA. This CDR3 region has 16 residues. Unmatched junction bases numbered 17, after V lost 7 bases and J lost 5 bases. CDR3 in amino acids: CSGLSGREGLLETQYF. CDR3 nucleotide sequence: TGCAGCGGATTAAGTGGGCGGGAGGGCCTCCTGGAGACCCAGTACTTC. The whole variable domain, remainder taken from reference TRBV29-1 and TRBJ2-5, is SAVISQKPSRDICQRGTSLTIQCQVDSQVTMMFWYRQQPGQSLTLIATANQGSEATYESGFVIDKFPISRPNLTFSTLTVSNMSPEDSSIYLCSGLSGREGLLETQYFGPGTRLLVL.